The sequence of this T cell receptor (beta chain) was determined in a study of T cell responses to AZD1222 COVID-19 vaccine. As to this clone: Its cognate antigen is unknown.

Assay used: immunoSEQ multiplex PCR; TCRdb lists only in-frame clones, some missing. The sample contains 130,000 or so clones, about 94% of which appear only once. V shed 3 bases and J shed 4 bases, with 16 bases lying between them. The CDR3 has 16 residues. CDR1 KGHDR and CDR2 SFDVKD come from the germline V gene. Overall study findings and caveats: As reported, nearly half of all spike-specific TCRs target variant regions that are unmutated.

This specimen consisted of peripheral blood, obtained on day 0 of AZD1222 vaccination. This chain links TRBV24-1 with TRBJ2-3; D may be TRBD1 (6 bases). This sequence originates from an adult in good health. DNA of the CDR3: TGTGCCACCAGTGATCCGAGGACAGCGATCGCAGATACGCAGTATTTT. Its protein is CATSDPRTAIADTQYF.